A selection of T cell receptor beta chains follows, all from one sample in a study of OX40 agonist ivuxolimab in advanced cancers. The repertoire was sequenced with immunoSEQ multiplex PCR; TCRdb's copy has only in-frame clones and lacks some. The repertoire has some 100,000 clones, just over 85% of them found once; the top ten carry approximately 2%. The sequencing used CD4+ or CD8+ T cells sorted from blood, collected in a trial of the OX40 agonist ivuxolimab. The receptors come from an adult with an advanced solid tumor such as melanoma, head and neck, liver or kidney cancer. Each CDR3 is given without its conserved first and last residue. The order of the fields is V gene, clone size, J gene, CDR3 protein. Clone size is given for some rows only: seen once, a few or many times, or a class if the clone is expanded.

TRBV14	NA	TRBJ2-5	ASSLRLAGAQETQY
TRBV6-1	NA	TRBJ2-1	ASSGPGRTYNEQF
TRBV19	NA	TRBJ2-5	ASSLPGSEETQY
TRBV10-2	NA	TRBJ2-7	ASSDPGVGDEQY
TRBV5-1	NA	TRBJ2-1	ASSIWASYNEQF
TRBV5-8	few	TRBJ2-3	ASSLRDRVTDTQY
TRBV14	few	TRBJ2-7	ASRVDSRRLYEQY
TRBV2	NA	TRBJ2-3	ASSVGEFDTQY
TRBV5-1	NA	TRBJ1-1	ASSLVLGAEAF
TRBV6-5	NA	TRBJ2-7	ASRRTGGGYEQY
TRBV10-2	NA	TRBJ2-1	ASSEGPGGEQF
TRBV5-1	NA	TRBJ2-2	ASSIGDRGQDGELF
TRBV2	NA	TRBJ2-3	ASSELAASTDTQY
TRBV19	NA	TRBJ2-7	ASSPRDRGTHEQY
TRBV6-1	NA	TRBJ2-7	ASSEKGTDEQY
TRBV7-8	NA	TRBJ2-1	ASSLEGSYNEQF
TRBV19	NA	TRBJ2-1	ASKELAGGSSYNEQF
TRBV2	NA	TRBJ2-6	ASSPQDSGANVLT
TRBV7-7	NA	TRBJ2-5	ASSFDREETQY
TRBV11-2	once	TRBJ2-5	ASSPWTVQETQY
TRBV25-1	NA	TRBJ2-1	ASSDTGGRRYNEQF